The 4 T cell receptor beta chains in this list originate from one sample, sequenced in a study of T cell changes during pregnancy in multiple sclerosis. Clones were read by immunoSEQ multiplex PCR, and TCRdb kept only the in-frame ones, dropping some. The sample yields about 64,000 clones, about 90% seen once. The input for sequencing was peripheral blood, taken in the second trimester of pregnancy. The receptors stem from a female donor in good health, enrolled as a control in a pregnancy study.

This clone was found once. The CDR3 region has the DNA TGTGCCAGCAGCCGCCATCTAGCGTCCCCAAGGGATACGCAGTATTTT. It is translated as CASSRHLASPRDTQYF. The V call is TRBV7-2, the J call TRBJ2-3, with a tentative D call TRBD2 (6 bases). The CDR3 length is 16 residues. V lost 5 bases and J lost 6, with 21 bases in between. From germline, CDR1 is SGHTA and CDR2 FQGNSA.

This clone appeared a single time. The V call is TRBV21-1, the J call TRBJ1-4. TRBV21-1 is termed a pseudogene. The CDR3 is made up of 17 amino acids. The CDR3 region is CASSKDHARVINEKLFF. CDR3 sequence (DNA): TGTGCCAGCAGCAAAGACCACGCCCGGGTTATTAATGAAAAACTGTTTTTT.

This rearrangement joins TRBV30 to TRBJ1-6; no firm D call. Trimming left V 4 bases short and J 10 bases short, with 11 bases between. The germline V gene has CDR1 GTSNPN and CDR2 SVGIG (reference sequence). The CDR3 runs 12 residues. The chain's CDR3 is CAWKEAPSPLHF. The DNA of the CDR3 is TGTGCCTGGAAGGAGGCCCCGTCACCCCTCCACTTT. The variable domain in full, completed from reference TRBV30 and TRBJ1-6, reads SQTIHQWPATLVQPVGSPLSLECTVEGTSNPNLYWYRQAAGRGLQLLFYSVGIGQISSEVPQNLSASRPQDRQFILSSKKLLLSDSGFYLCAWKEAPSPLHFGNGTRLTVT.

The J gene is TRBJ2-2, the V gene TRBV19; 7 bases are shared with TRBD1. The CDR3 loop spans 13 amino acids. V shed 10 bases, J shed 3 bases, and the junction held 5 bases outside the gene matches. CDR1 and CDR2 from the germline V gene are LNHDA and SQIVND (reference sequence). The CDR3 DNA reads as TGTGCCACCCCGGACAGGCACACCGGGGAGCTGTTTTTT. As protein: CATPDRHTGELFF.